This T cell receptor (beta chain) is from a study of T cells after yellow fever vaccination. Study outcomes and limitations: Some clonotypes, a small share, were shared between CD4 and CD8 compartments.

CDR1 and CDR2 (germline): SNHLY, FYNNEI. Unmatched junction bases numbered 5, after V lost 11 bases and J lost 6 bases. This CDR3 has 13 residues. This clonotype was detected a few times. Its specificity is unknown. 5'RACE template switching added a universal primer site and UMIs to TCR cDNA. Each CDR3 protein gets one entry after TCRdb re-called the 5' RACE reads with MiXCR. The sample has a few hundred thousand distinct CDR3 sequences, about 7.8% seen once; the top ten hold roughly 18%. The chain has TRBV2 and TRBJ1-6; the match to TRBD1 covers 9 bases. The clonotype originates from a man younger than 35 who received the YFV17D yellow fever vaccine. Here the sequenced sample was PBMCs, taken about 49 days after the first yellow fever vaccination. CDR3 sequence: CAGTGSPNSPLHF. As DNA, the CDR3 is TGTGCCGGGACAGGGAGTCCTAATTCACCCCTCCACTTT.